What follows describes a single TCR beta chain. Each CDR3 protein is one row after TCRdb ran MiXCR on the RACE reads. The sample lists some 350,000 distinct CDR3 sequences, around 6% seen once, with around 5.8% in the top ten. The data were taken from a study of human T cells and chemical hapten exposure. Trimming removed 1 base from V and 8 bases from J; junction bases left unmatched: 6. The CDR3 has 15 amino acids. CDR1 and CDR2 (germline): DFQATT, SNEGSKA (reference sequence). The sample's time point: patch test 2, 6 weeks after DPC sensitization. Documented treatment: therapeutic diphenylcyclopropenone sensitization with weekly scalp DPC.

The specimen was whole blood, collected in connection with sensitization to the hapten diphenylcyclopropenone (DPC). This chain joins TRBV20-1 and TRBJ2-1, with 12 positions matching TRBD1. This sequence was found in a woman younger than 35 with alopecia areata. Some clones in this sample may be carry-over from other donors' samples. CDR3 nucleotides: TGCAGTGCTAGAGTGGGGACAGGGGGCTGGGATGAGCAGTTCTTC. The encoded protein is CSARVGTGGWDEQFF.